A selection of T cell receptor beta chains follows, all from one sample in a study of T cell repertoires in cytomegalovirus infection. Using its own MiXCR run on the reads, TCRdb lists one record per CDR3 protein. The table records about 260,000 distinct CDR3 sequences, roughly an eighth of them present only once. Sample: PBMCs. The receptors were sampled from a human donor in good health (CMV status not recorded). Some clones in this sample may be carry-over from other donors' samples. Each CDR3 is given with its conserved first and last residue.

13	TRBJ1-2	TRBV6-1	CASRTIESDGYTF
15	TRBJ2-1	TRBV28	CASSRGTYSYNEQFF
14	TRBJ1-2	TRBV29-1	CSVAAVRGSYGYTF
14	TRBJ2-1	TRBV11-2	CASSSIGRYQEQFF
16	TRBJ1-3	TRBV6-1	CASSSRGTGAGNTIYF
14	TRBJ2-7	TRBV12-3/TRBV12-4	CASSLSRVYDEQYF
13	TRBJ2-7	TRBV7-2	CASRVEREDEQYF
11	TRBJ2-5	TRBV25-1	CASVLQGTQYF
15	TRBJ1-4	TRBV27	CASSYLYATNEKLFF
15	TRBJ2-3	TRBV29-1	CSVARAATSTDTQYF
15	TRBJ2-7	TRBV28	CASSLYTAPSYEQYF
14	TRBJ1-4	TRBV10-1	CASSESYGNEKLFF
16	TRBJ1-1	TRBV7-8	CASSLRGDSLNTEAFF